The clone carrying this T cell receptor (beta chain) has a single count. Germline lookup yields CDR1 MDHEN and CDR2 SYDVKM. The CDR3 spans 14 residues. After removal of 8 bases from V and 4 bases from J, the junction contained 7 bases not matched to a gene. The data stem from a study of blood T cell repertoires in COVID-19. Across the whole study: COVID-19 samples from acute and convalescent phases originated in the United States, Italy and Spain. Nucleic acid was either cDNA or gDNA, and it came from T cells, B-cell-depleted T cells, or PBMCs.

Per the authors' pipeline: Reference gene primer amplification yielded estimated nucleated cell counts. The repertoire was sequenced with immunoSEQ multiplex PCR; TCRdb's copy has only in-frame clones and lacks some. D and trimming were read from the DNA, whereas the V and J calls and clone size are those reported in that table. The sample contains some 280,000 clones, 86% of which appear only once. V and J are TRBV28 and TRBJ1-3, with 8 bases identical to TRBD1. The sequence came from a young woman with active or convalescent COVID-19. Material for sequencing was peripheral blood. The CDR3 coding sequence is TGTGCCAGCGGGTGGGACAGGTCCGGAAACACCATATATTTT. It codes for CASGWDRSGNTIYF.